These T cell receptor beta chains were read from a single sample in a study of human T cells and chemical hapten exposure. Each CDR3 protein is one row after TCRdb ran MiXCR on the RACE reads. This table has under 40,000 distinct CDR3 sequences, around 12% appearing once. Sequencing was performed on whole blood, taken in connection with sensitization to the hapten diphenylcyclopropenone (DPC). The origin of the receptors is a woman aged 40 to 50 with alopecia areata. Some clones in this sample may be carry-over from other donors' samples. The CDR3 runs from the conserved cysteine through the conserved F or W. D genes are given only for firm matches. Clone size is shown for a subset of rows, as once, few, many or a class of expanded clone.

TRBV19	TRBD1	14	TRBJ1-5	many	CASSPWTGDQPQHF	TGTGCCAGTAGTCCATGGACAGGGGATCAGCCCCAGCATTTT
TRBV4-1	TRBD2	18	TRBJ2-7	few	CASSRTGTSGRRSYEQYF	TGCGCCAGCAGCCGAACCGGGACTAGCGGGAGAAGGTCCTACGAGCAGTACTTC
TRBV9	TRBD2	13	TRBJ2-7	many	CASSGGTNYEQYF	TGTGCCAGCAGCGGTGGGACTAACTACGAGCAGTACTTC
TRBV5-4	NA	15	TRBJ2-1	many	CASTTDGNSYNEQFF	TGTGCCAGCACTACGGACGGAAACTCCTACAATGAGCAGTTCTTC
TRBV29-1	TRBD1	12	TRBJ2-7	many	CSVEGQGYEQYF	TGCAGCGTTGAAGGACAGGGCTACGAGCAGTACTTC
TRBV29-1	NA	11	TRBJ2-1	NA	CSTRQTDEQFF	TGCAGCACCAGACAGACCGATGAGCAGTTCTTC
TRBV29-1	NA	11	TRBJ1-2	many	CSVEGPYGYTF	TGCAGCGTTGAAGGCCCTTATGGCTACACCTTC
TRBV27	NA	18	TRBJ1-6	NA	CASSLLVGGSSHNSPLHF	TGTGCCAGCAGTTTATTAGTAGGCGGTAGCTCCCATAATTCACCCCTCCACTTT
TRBV6-5	NA	15	TRBJ1-6	NA	CASSYSVQNNSPLHF	TGTGCCAGCAGTTACTCGGTTCAGAATAATTCACCCCTCCACTTT
TRBV7-2	NA	14	TRBJ2-2	NA	CASSFDRQAGELFF	TGTGCCAGCAGCTTCGACAGGCAAGCCGGGGAGCTGTTTTTT
TRBV3-1	NA	14	TRBJ1-5	many	CASSPRDTSQPQHF	TGTGCCAGCAGCCCCCGGGACACCAGTCAGCCCCAGCATTTT
TRBV24-1	TRBD1	13	TRBJ2-1	NA	CATQGTANNEQFF	TGTGCCACTCAAGGGACAGCTAACAATGAGCAGTTCTTC
TRBV27	TRBD2	17	TRBJ2-4	NA	CASSYGLAGATKNIQYF	TGTGCCAGCAGTTACGGACTAGCGGGCGCCACCAAAAACATTCAGTACTTC
TRBV11-2	NA	13	TRBJ2-2	many	CASSPMGTGELFF	TGTGCCAGCAGCCCTATGGGCACCGGGGAGCTGTTTTTT
TRBV5-5	NA	15	TRBJ1-6	NA	CASSLGTPLNSPLHF	TGTGCCAGCAGCTTGGGGACCCCTCTCAATTCACCCCTCCACTTT
TRBV11-2	NA	16	TRBJ1-6	many	CASSSSSGSNRSPLHF	TGTGCCAGCAGCTCGTCGTCAGGGAGTAACAGGTCACCCCTCCACTTT